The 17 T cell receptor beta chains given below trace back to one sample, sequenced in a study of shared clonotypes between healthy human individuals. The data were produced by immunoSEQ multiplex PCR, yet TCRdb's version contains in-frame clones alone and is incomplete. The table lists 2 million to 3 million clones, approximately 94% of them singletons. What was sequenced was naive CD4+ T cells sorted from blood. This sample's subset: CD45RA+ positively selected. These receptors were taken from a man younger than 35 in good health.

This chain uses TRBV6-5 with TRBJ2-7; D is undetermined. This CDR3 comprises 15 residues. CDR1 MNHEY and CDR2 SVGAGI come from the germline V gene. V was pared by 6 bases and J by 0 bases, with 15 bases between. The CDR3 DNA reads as TGTGCCAGCAGCCGCGTTTCTACCCTCTCCTACGAGCAGTACTTC. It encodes CASSRVSTLSYEQYF.

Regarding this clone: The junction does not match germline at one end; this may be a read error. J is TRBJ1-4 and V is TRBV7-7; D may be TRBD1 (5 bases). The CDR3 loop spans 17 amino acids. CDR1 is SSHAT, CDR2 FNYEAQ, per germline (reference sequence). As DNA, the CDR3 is TGTGCTAGCAGCTTAGGGGCAAAAGGCCTCGCTAATGAAAAACTGTTTTTT. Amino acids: CASSLGAKGLANEKLFF.

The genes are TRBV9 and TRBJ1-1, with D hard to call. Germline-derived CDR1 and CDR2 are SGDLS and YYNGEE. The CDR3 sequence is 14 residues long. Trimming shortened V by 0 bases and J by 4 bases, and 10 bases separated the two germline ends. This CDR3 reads CASSVDPSPTEAFF. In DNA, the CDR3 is TGTGCCAGCAGCGTAGATCCATCCCCCACTGAAGCTTTCTTT.

The CDR3 nucleotides are TGTGCCAGCAGCTTGGGACTAGCGGTCAACAATGAGCAGTTCTTC. It specifies CASSLGLAVNNEQFF. The chain has TRBV5-8 and TRBJ2-1; TRBD2 matches 9 bases. Trimming cost V 0 bases and J 5 bases; bases outside gene matches: 3. The CDR3 spans 15 residues. CDR1 SGHTS and CDR2 YDEGEE come from the germline V gene.

The CDR3 loop reads CASSLEGAGGNWPPYEQYF. The CDR3 DNA sequence: TGTGCCAGCAGCTTAGAAGGGGCAGGGGGAAACTGGCCGCCTTACGAGCAGTACTTC. The chain is built from TRBV11-3 and TRBJ2-7; 7 bases are a match to TRBD1. CDR1 and CDR2 (germline): SGHNT, YENEEA. This CDR3 spans 19 amino acids. J lost 4 bases, V lost 0 bases, and 18 bases had no gene match. Using reference TRBV11-3 and TRBJ2-7 for the parts outside the CDR3, the full variable domain is EAGVVQSPRYKIIEKKQPVAFWCNPISGHNTLYWYLQNLGQGPELLIRYENEEAVDDSQLPKDRFSAERLKGVDSTLKIQPAELGDSAVYLCASSLEGAGGNWPPYEQYFGPGTRLTVT.

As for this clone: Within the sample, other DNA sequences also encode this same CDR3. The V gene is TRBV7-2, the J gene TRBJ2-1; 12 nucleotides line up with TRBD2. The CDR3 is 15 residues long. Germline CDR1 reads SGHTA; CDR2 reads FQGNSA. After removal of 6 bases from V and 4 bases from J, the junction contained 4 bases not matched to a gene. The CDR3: CASSRLAGEYNEQFF. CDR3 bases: TGTGCCAGCAGTAGACTAGCGGGAGAGTACAATGAGCAGTTCTTC. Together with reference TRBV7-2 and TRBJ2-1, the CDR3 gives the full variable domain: GAGVSQSPSNKVTEKGKDVELRCDPISGHTALYWYRQSLGQGLEFLIYFQGNSAPDKSGLPSDRFSAERTGGSVSTLTIQRTQQEDSAVYLCASSRLAGEYNEQFFGPGTRLTVL.

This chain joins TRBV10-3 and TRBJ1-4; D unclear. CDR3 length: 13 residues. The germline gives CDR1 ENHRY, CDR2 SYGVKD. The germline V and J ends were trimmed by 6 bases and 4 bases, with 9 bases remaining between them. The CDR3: CAIRETSNEKLFF. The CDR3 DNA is TGTGCCATCAGAGAAACAAGTAATGAAAAACTGTTTTTT.

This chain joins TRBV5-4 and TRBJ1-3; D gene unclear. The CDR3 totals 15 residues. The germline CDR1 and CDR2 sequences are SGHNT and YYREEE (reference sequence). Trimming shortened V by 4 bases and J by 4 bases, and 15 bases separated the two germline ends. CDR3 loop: CASSRQEAGGNTIYF. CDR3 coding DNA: TGTGCCAGCAGCCGGCAAGAGGCGGGAGGAAACACCATATATTTT.

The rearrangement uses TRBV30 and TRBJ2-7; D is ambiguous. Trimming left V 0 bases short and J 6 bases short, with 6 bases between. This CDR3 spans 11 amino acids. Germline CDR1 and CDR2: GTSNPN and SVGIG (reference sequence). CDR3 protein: CAWSVPSEQYF. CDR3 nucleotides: TGTGCCTGGAGTGTACCTAGCGAGCAGTACTTC. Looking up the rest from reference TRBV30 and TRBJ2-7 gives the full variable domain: SQTIHQWPATLVQPVGSPLSLECTVEGTSNPNLYWYRQAAGRGLQLLFYSVGIGQISSEVPQNLSASRPQDRQFILSSKKLLLSDSGFYLCAWSVPSEQYFGPGTRLTVT.

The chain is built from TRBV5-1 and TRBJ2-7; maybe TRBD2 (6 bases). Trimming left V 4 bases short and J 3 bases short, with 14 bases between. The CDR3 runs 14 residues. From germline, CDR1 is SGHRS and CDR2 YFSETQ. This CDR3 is CASSMDGRLYEQYF. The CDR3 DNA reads TGCGCCAGCAGCATGGACGGGAGACTCTACGAGCAGTACTTC.

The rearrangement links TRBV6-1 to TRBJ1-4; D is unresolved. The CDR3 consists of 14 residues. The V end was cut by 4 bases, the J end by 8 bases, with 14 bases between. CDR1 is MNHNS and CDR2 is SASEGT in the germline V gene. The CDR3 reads CASSGGREWEKLFF. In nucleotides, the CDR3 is TGTGCCAGCAGTGGCGGACGGGAGTGGGAAAAACTGTTTTTT.

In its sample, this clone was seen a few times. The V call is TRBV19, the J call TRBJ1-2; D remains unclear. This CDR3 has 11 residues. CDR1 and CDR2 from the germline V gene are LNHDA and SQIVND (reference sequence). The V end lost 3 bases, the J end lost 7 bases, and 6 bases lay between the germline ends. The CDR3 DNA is TGTGCCAGTAGTATTCCTGGTGGCTACACCTTC. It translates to CASSIPGGYTF.

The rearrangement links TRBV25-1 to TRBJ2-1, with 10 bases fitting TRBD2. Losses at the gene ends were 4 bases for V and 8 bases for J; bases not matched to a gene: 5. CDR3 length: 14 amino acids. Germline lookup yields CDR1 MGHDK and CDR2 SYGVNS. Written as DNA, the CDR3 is TGTGCCAGCAGTGTACCTAGCGGGGGCTATGAGCAGTTCTTC. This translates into CASSVPSGGYEQFF.

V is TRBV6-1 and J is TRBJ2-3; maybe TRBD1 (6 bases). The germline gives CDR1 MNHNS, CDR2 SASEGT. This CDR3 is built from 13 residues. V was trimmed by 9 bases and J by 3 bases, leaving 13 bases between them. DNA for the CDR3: TGTGCCAGTGAGACAGGACTTACAGATACGCAGTATTTT. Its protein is CASETGLTDTQYF.

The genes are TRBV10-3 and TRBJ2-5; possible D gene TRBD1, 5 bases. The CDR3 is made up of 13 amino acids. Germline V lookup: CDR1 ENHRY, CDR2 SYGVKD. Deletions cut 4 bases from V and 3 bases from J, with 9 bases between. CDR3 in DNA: TGTGCCATCAGTGCCGGCAGGGAAGAGACCCAGTACTTC. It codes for CAISAGREETQYF.

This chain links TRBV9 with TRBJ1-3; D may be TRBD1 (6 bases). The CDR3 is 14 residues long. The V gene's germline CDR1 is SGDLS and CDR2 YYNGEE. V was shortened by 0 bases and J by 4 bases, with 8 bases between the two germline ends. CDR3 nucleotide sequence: TGTGCCAGCAGCGTAGCTGGACAGGGAAACACCATATATTTT. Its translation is CASSVAGQGNTIYF.

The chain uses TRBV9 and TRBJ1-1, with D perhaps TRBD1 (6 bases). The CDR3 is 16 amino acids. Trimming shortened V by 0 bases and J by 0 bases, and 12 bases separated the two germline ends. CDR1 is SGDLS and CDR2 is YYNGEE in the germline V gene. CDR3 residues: CASSVGGGGMNTEAFF. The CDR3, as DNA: TGTGCCAGCAGCGTAGGCGGAGGGGGTATGAACACTGAAGCTTTCTTT.